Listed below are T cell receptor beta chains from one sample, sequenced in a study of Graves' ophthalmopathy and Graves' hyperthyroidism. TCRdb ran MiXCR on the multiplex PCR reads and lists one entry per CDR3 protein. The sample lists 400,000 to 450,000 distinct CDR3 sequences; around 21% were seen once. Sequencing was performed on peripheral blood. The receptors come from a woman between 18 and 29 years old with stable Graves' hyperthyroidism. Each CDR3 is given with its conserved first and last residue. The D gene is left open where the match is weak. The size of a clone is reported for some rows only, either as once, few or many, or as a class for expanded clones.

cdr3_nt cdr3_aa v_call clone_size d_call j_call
TGTGCCAGTAGTGAGACGACAGGGGGGATCTCTGGAAACACCATATATTTT CASSETTGGISGNTIYF TRBV19 many TRBD1 TRBJ1-3
TGTGCCAGCAGTTTTGCAGGGGGCGATCAGCCCCAGCATTTT CASSFAGGDQPQHF TRBV12-3/TRBV12-4 few TRBD1 TRBJ1-5
TGTGCCAGCAGCTTAGTCCAATGGGGAGGGTGGAACACCGGGGAGCTGTTTTTT CASSLVQWGGWNTGELFF TRBV11-2 few TRBD2 TRBJ2-2
TGTGCCAGCACTTCCCAGGGGGAAGGCTACACCTTC CASTSQGEGYTF TRBV6-2/TRBV6-3 once TRBD1 TRBJ1-2
TGTGCCAGCAGTGAAAACCCTGAGAACTATGGCTACACCTTC CASSENPENYGYTF TRBV2 many NA TRBJ1-2
TGTGCCAGCAGCCCAGTTCAGGAGGGCCGTTACGAGCAGTACTTC CASSPVQEGRYEQYF TRBV13 NA NA TRBJ2-7
TGTGCCAGCAGCTCATCCGGGACAGGCGGCTACGAGCAGTACTTC CASSSSGTGGYEQYF TRBV7-9 many TRBD1 TRBJ2-7
TGTGCCAGCAGCCGTAGGACAGTACCGGGGAGCACTGAAGCTTTCTTT CASSRRTVPGSTEAFF TRBV3-1 many NA TRBJ1-1
TGTGCCAGCAGCTTAGGTTACCACTACGAGCAGTACTTC CASSLGYHYEQYF TRBV7-9 many NA TRBJ2-7
TGTGCCAGCAGTCCGGCTGCAGGTGCCAAAAACATTAAGTACTTC CASSPAAGAKNIKYF TRBV12-3/TRBV12-4 many NA TRBJ2-4
TGTGCCAGCTCACCACCCGGCGGGATGCGAGCTTTCTTT CASSPPGGMRAFF TRBV18 many NA TRBJ1-1
TGCAGTGCTTTACAGGGGGCTCGGGCAAGCACTGAAGCTTTCTTT CSALQGARASTEAFF TRBV20-1 many TRBD1 TRBJ1-1
TGTGCCACCAGCAGAGATCTCCGCCGGAACACTGAAGCTTTCTTT CATSRDLRRNTEAFF TRBV15 many NA TRBJ1-1
TGCGCCAGCAGCTTGGGGGACGGGCCGGGCCCTACCTACGAGCAGTACTTC CASSLGDGPGPTYEQYF TRBV5-1 NA NA TRBJ2-7
TGTGCCAGCTGGAAGCAAGAGACCCAGTACTTC CASWKQETQYF TRBV2 many NA TRBJ2-5
TGCAGTGCTAGAGGCGGAAATTCACCCCTCCACTTT CSARGGNSPLHF TRBV20-1 many NA TRBJ1-6
TGTGCCAGCAGCATTAGACTAGCGGGATCTCAAGAGACCCAGTACTTC CASSIRLAGSQETQYF TRBV12-3/TRBV12-4 NA TRBD2 TRBJ2-5
TGTGCCAGCAGTCCATCCCTTCACTATGGCTACACCTTC CASSPSLHYGYTF TRBV12-3/TRBV12-4 NA NA TRBJ1-2
TGCGCCAGCAGCGAAGGGAATGGCTACACCTTC CASSEGNGYTF TRBV2 many NA TRBJ1-2
TGTGCCAGCAGTTACCCAGACAGAACTAGCTCTGGGGCCAACGTCCTGACTTTC CASSYPDRTSSGANVLTF TRBV6-2/TRBV6-3 many NA TRBJ2-6
TGTGCCAGCAGTTACGGGGATATGGGCTATAGCAATCAGCCCCAGCATTTT CASSYGDMGYSNQPQHF TRBV6-2/TRBV6-3 many NA TRBJ1-5
TGCGCCAGCAGCTTGGTACTAGCGGGAGAAGAGACCCAGTACTTC CASSLVLAGEETQYF TRBV5-1 many TRBD2 TRBJ2-5
TGTGCCAGCAGTTACTGGCGGGGGTGGAGCAATCAGCCCCAGCATTTT CASSYWRGWSNQPQHF TRBV28 few NA TRBJ1-5
TGTGCCAGCAGTCTGAAAGCGATAGTCTACGAGCAGTACTTC CASSLKAIVYEQYF TRBV27 NA NA TRBJ2-7
TGTGCCAGCACCACAGGACGGCTTAAGGCCTATAATTCACCCCTCCACTTT CASTTGRLKAYNSPLHF TRBV6-1 NA NA TRBJ1-6
TGTGCCAGCAGTGGAAGGGGAGATACGCAGTATTTT CASSGRGDTQYF TRBV6-1 many NA TRBJ2-3
TGTGCCAGCAGTCTCCTTCGGACTAGCGACGAGCAGTACTTC CASSLLRTSDEQYF TRBV27 NA TRBD2 TRBJ2-7
TGTGCCAGCAGCGGAGGGGGCGCGAACACCGGGGAGCTGTTTTTT CASSGGGANTGELFF TRBV9 NA TRBD1 TRBJ2-2
TGTGCCTGGAGTACAGGGGATTCTTACGAGCAGTACTTC CAWSTGDSYEQYF TRBV30 NA TRBD1 TRBJ2-7